This TCR beta chain came from a study of glioma-infiltrating T cells after dendritic cell vaccination. Study-wide context: Between about 2003 and 2013, patients got autologous tumor lysate-pulsed dendritic cell vaccines.

PBMC were collected before vaccination, two weeks after the third vaccination, and at progression. Per germline, CDR1 MGHRA and CDR2 YSYEKL. The CDR3 has 18 residues. The ends were cut back, 0 bases at V and 0 bases at J, with 16 bases in the middle. The primer mix had 60 V beta and 13 J beta primers. Using immunoSEQ multiplex PCR, the repertoire was profiled, and TCRdb retains in-frame clones only, with some absent. The sample yields around 100,000 clones, roughly 76% seen once. Concerning this clone itself: In the same sample, other DNA sequences code for this CDR3.

The chain carries TRBV4-1 and TRBJ2-3; D is unclear. The material was blood, obtained before dendritic cell vaccination. The receptor's source is a human donor with glioblastoma. The CDR3 spells CASSQDGSADRSTDTQYF. The CDR3 DNA follows: TGCGCCAGCAGCCAAGATGGGTCGGCGGATAGGAGCACAGATACGCAGTATTTT.